A selection of T cell receptor beta chains follows, all from one sample in a study of radiation and T cells in renal cell carcinoma. The method was immunoSEQ multiplex PCR; TCRdb's version includes in-frame clones alone and lacks a portion of them. The data hold around 160,000 clones, with around 89% observed a single time. This specimen was blood, taken from a patient whose treatment included radiotherapy and nephrectomy. Receptors originate from a woman in her seventies with renal cell carcinoma. The CDR3 runs from the conserved cysteine through the conserved F or W. The D gene is left open where the match is weak. Clone size is stated in some rows and not others, as once, few, many or a class when expanded.

abundance	d_gene	v_gene	j_gene	CDR3nt	CDR3aa
.	.	TRBV30	TRBJ2-5	TGTGCCTGGAGTGTACGACCGGGGCGGGAGACCCAGTACTTC	CAWSVRPGRETQYF
.	TRBD2	TRBV7-9	TRBJ2-5	TGTGCCAGCAGCTTCCTGAGCGGGGGGCCCCAAGAGACCCAGTACTTC	CASSFLSGGPQETQYF
.	.	TRBV5-1	TRBJ2-7	TGCGCCAGCAGCTTGGCGGGGAGTGGCTACGAGCAGTACTTC	CASSLAGSGYEQYF
.	TRBD1	TRBV5-1	TRBJ2-7	TGCGCCAGCAGCTGGAGGACAGGGGTGGTGTACGAGCAGTACTTC	CASSWRTGVVYEQYF
once	TRBD2	TRBV7-7	TRBJ2-5	TGTGCTAGCAGCCTACGAAATAGCGGGGGGCAAGAGACCCAGTACTTC	CASSLRNSGGQETQYF
.	TRBD1	TRBV30	TRBJ1-2	TGTGCCTGCCCGGGACAGGCCTATGGCTACACCTTC	CACPGQAYGYTF
.	TRBD2	TRBV27	TRBJ2-5	TGTGCCAGCAGTTTATGGTCTAGCGGGGGGCCCGCCCGTGAGACCCAGTACTTC	CASSLWSSGGPARETQYF
.	.	TRBV6-5	TRBJ1-2	TGTGCCAGCAGCAGAGGGACGGCTAGCTATGGCTACACCTTC	CASSRGTASYGYTF
few	.	TRBV7-7	TRBJ1-2	TGTGCTAGCAGCCACGGCACCTTC	CASSHGTF
.	.	TRBV25-1	TRBJ1-2	TGTGCCAGTGGGGTAGGATTTGGCTACACCTTC	CASGVGFGYTF
.	.	TRBV29-1	TRBJ2-4	TGCAGCGTGGGGAAATTAGGAGTAGCCAAAAACATTCAGTACTTC	CSVGKLGVAKNIQYF
.	.	TRBV9	TRBJ1-2	TGTGCCAGCAGCATAGGACGGGCTAACTATGGCTACACCTTC	CASSIGRANYGYTF
once	.	TRBV19	TRBJ1-5	TGTGCCAGTAGTAAAAGGGACACGGGTCAGCCCCAGCATTTT	CASSKRDTGQPQHF
.	TRBD1	TRBV5-4	TRBJ2-5	TGTGCCAGCAGCTCCCAAGAGACCCGGGACAGACAAGAGACCCAGTACTTC	CASSSQETRDRQETQYF
.	TRBD2	TRBV5-4	TRBJ2-1	TGTGCCAGCAGCTTGGGCAGCGGGGGGGCCATCAATGAGCAGTTCTTC	CASSLGSGGAINEQFF
.	.	TRBV9	TRBJ2-3	TGTGCCAGCAGCCCCCCATTAGCTGCCGGATGGGGAGATACGCAGTATTTT	CASSPPLAAGWGDTQYF
.	TRBD1	TRBV5-6	TRBJ1-2	TGTGCCAGCAGCTTACGGACAGGGTTGGAGGTCTATGGCTACACCTTC	CASSLRTGLEVYGYTF
once	TRBD2	TRBV25-1	TRBJ2-3	TGTGCCAGCAGTGAATTCGGGGGGGCGCGGGATACGCAGTATTTT	CASSEFGGARDTQYF
.	TRBD1	TRBV6-6	TRBJ2-7	TGTGCCATCGGACAGGGGTACGAGCAGTACTTC	CAIGQGYEQYF
few	TRBD1	TRBV9	TRBJ1-2	TGTGCCAGCAGCGTAGAGCCGGGACAGGCATATGGCTACACCTTC	CASSVEPGQAYGYTF
.	TRBD1	TRBV15	TRBJ1-2	TGTGCCACCAGCAGGGCACAGGGGAAGTTTGGCTACACCTTC	CATSRAQGKFGYTF
.	.	TRBV2	TRBJ2-6	TGTGCCAGCAAAAGGCAGGGTAAATTGTCTGGGGCCAACGTCCTGACTTTC	CASKRQGKLSGANVLTF
.	.	TRBV19	TRBJ1-3	TGTGCCAGTAGTACCGGACGGCTAAGCTCTGGAAACACCATATATTTT	CASSTGRLSSGNTIYF
.	.	TRBV5-6	TRBJ2-1	TGTGCCAGCAGCTTGGAGTGGAGGTCGGGGAATGAGCAGTTCTTC	CASSLEWRSGNEQFF
.	.	TRBV9	TRBJ2-7	TGTGCCAGCAGCGTAGAGGGCAGGGCGGCCGAGCAGTACTTC	CASSVEGRAAEQYF
.	.	TRBV10-3	TRBJ1-1	TGTGCCATCAGGACCAGGGTGAACACTGAAGCTTTCTTT	CAIRTRVNTEAFF
.	.	TRBV30	TRBJ2-7	TGTGCCTGGAGTGTGGGACGGGTTCTACCCTACGAGCAGTACTTC	CAWSVGRVLPYEQYF
.	.	TRBV4-1	TRBJ2-2	TGCGCCAGCAGCCAAGTAGAAGCGTCCGGGGAGCTGTTTTTT	CASSQVEASGELFF
.	.	TRBV28	TRBJ2-3	TGTGCCAGCAGTTTAAAGGGAAGCTCTAGGACGGATTATTTT	CASSLKGSSRTDYF
once	TRBD2	TRBV5-1	TRBJ2-3	TGCGCCAGCAGCTCTTGGGGGACTAGCGCAGATACGCAGTATTTT	CASSSWGTSADTQYF
.	.	TRBV14	TRBJ1-1	TGTGCCAGCAGCCAAGACGGGTCCCGAGCTCTTGCTGAAGCTTTCTTT	CASSQDGSRALAEAFF
.	.	TRBV11-3	TRBJ1-1	TGTGCCAGCAGCGTGGGGGGCGGTGAAGCTTTCTTT	CASSVGGGEAFF
.	.	TRBV19	TRBJ1-5	TGTGCCAGTAGTATTACGGGGAGTCAGCCCCAGCATTTT	CASSITGSQPQHF
.	TRBD1	TRBV4-3	TRBJ2-7	TGCGCCAGCAGCCAATACGGGACAGGGTCCTACGAGCAGTACTTC	CASSQYGTGSYEQYF
once	TRBD2	TRBV28	TRBJ2-7	TGTGCCAGCAGTTTACGGCGGGGGGGCTACGAGCAGTACTTC	CASSLRRGGYEQYF
.	.	TRBV14	TRBJ1-1	TGTGCCAGCAGCGGGGGGGCTGGCAGGTCTGAAGCTTTCTTT	CASSGGAGRSEAFF
.	TRBD1	TRBV25-1	TRBJ1-3	TGTGCCAGCAGTGAAGCCAGGGGGAACGGAAACACCATATATTTT	CASSEARGNGNTIYF
.	TRBD2	TRBV9	TRBJ2-3	TGTGCCAGCAGCGTAGGGAGCGGGGGGGCCGCCCGAGATACGCAGTATTTT	CASSVGSGGAARDTQYF
.	TRBD1	TRBV7-9	TRBJ1-4	TGTGCCAGCAGCCTCGACAGGGGAGGAGAAAAACTGTTTTTT	CASSLDRGGEKLFF
.	TRBD1	TRBV30	TRBJ2-7	TGTGCCTGGAGCCGAGGGGGGACAGGGGGCCTCGAGCAGTACTTC	CAWSRGGTGGLEQYF
.	.	TRBV11-3	TRBJ2-1	TGTGCCAGCAGCTTTGGTCCTCCCAATGAGCAGTTCTTC	CASSFGPPNEQFF
.	TRBD1	TRBV28	TRBJ1-4	TGTGCCAGCGGGAGACAGGGGAGGAGTCCGGAAAAACTGTTTTTT	CASGRQGRSPEKLFF
.	TRBD1	TRBV7-3	TRBJ2-6	TGTGCCAGCAGCTTAGGGACAGAGTTGTCTGGGGCCAACGTCCTGACTTTC	CASSLGTELSGANVLTF
.	.	TRBV7-2	TRBJ2-7	TGTGCCAGCAGCTTAGTGTACGAGCAGTACTTC	CASSLVYEQYF
.	.	TRBV30	TRBJ1-6	TGTGCCTGGAGTCGACCGCTCGGCAGGTCACCCCTCCACTTT	CAWSRPLGRSPLHF